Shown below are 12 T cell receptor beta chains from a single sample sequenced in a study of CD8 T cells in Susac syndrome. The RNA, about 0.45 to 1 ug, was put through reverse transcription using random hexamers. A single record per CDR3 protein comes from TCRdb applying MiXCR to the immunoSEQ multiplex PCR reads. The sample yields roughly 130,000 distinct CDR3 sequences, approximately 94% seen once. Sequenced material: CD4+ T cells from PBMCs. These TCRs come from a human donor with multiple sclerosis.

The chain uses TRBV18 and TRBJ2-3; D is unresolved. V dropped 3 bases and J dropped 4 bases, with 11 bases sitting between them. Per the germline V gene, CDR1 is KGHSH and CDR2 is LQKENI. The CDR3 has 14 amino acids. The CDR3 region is CASSPGSGADTQYF. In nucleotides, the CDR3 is TGTGCCAGCTCACCGGGCTCTGGCGCAGATACGCAGTATTTT.

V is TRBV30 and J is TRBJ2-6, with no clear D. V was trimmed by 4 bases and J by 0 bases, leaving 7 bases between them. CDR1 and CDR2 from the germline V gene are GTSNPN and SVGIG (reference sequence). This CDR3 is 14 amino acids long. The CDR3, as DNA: TGTGCCTGGACGCTGTACTCTGGGGCCAACGTCCTGACTTTC. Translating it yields CAWTLYSGANVLTF.

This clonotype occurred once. CDR3 residues: CASSLGTNYNTEAFF. The DNA of the CDR3 is TGTGCCAGCAGCTTAGGGACAAACTATAACACTGAAGCTTTCTTT. V is TRBV7-9 and J is TRBJ1-1; possibly TRBD1 for D (5 bases). The germline gives CDR1 SEHNR, CDR2 FQNEAQ (reference sequence). The CDR3 spans 15 residues. V dropped 1 base and J dropped 2 bases, with 11 bases sitting between them.

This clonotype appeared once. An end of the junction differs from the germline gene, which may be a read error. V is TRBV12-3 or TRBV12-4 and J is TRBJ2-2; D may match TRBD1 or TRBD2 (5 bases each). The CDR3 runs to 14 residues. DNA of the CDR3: TGTGCCAGCAGTTTCCAGGGATCCACCGGGGAGCTGTCTTTT. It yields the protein CASSFQGSTGELSF.

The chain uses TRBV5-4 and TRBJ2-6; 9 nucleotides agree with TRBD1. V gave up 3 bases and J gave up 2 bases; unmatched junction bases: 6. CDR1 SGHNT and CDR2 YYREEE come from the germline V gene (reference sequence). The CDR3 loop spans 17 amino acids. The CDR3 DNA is TGTGCCAGCAGCTCTCCGGGACAGGGCGCTGGGGCCAACGTCCTGACTTTC. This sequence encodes CASSSPGQGAGANVLTF.

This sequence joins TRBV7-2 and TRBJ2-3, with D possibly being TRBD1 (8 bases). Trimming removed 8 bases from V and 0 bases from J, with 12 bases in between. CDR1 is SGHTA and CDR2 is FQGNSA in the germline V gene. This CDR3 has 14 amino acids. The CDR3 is CASEQGGSTDTQYF. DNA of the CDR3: TGTGCCAGCGAACAGGGGGGGAGCACAGATACGCAGTATTTT.

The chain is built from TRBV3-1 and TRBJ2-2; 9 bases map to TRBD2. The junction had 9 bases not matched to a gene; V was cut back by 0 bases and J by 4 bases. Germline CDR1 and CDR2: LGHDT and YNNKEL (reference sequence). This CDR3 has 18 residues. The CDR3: CASSQDTAGGPLTGELFF. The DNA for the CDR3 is TGTGCCAGCAGCCAAGATACGGCGGGGGGGCCTCTCACCGGGGAGCTGTTTTTT.

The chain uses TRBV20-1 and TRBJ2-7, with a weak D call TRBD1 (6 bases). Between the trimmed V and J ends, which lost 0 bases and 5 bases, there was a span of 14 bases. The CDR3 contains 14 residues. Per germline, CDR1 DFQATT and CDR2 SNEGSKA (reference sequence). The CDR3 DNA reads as TGCAGTGCTAGAGACGGACAGAAGCTAGACGAGCAGTACTTC. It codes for CSARDGQKLDEQYF.

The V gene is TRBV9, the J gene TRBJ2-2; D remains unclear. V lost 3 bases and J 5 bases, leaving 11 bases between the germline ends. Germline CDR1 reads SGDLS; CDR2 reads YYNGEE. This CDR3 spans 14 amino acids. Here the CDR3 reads CASSATRKTGELFF. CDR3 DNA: TGTGCCAGCAGCGCTACGCGGAAGACCGGGGAGCTGTTTTTT.

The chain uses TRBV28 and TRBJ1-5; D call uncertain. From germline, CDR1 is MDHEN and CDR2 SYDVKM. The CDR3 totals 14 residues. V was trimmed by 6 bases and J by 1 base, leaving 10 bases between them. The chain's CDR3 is CASRLDRSNQPQHF. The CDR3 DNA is TGTGCCAGCAGGTTAGATAGGAGCAATCAGCCCCAGCATTTT.

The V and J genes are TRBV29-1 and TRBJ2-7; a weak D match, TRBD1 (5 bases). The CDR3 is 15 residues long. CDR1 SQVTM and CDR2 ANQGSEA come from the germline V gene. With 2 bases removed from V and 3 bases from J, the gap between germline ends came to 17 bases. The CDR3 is CSVELQGSPNYEQYF. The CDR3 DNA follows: TGCAGCGTTGAACTCCAGGGATCACCCAACTACGAGCAGTACTTC.

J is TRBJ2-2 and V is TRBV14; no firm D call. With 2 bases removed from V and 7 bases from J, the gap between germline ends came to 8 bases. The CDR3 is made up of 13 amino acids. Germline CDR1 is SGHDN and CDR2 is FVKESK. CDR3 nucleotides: TGTGCCAGCAGCCAAATTCCAGTCGGGGAGCTGTTTTTT. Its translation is CASSQIPVGELFF. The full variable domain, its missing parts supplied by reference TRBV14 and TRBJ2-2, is EAGVTQFPSHSVIEKGQTVTLRCDPISGHDNLYWYRRVMGKEIKFLLHFVKESKQDESGMPNNRFLAERTGGTYSTLKVQPAELEDSGVYFCASSQIPVGELFFGEGSRLTVL.